Listed here are 5 T cell receptor beta chains from one sample, sequenced in a study of T cells of healthy individuals. TCRdb fed the 5' RACE reads into MiXCR, producing one record per CDR3 protein. This sample carries about 53,000 distinct CDR3 sequences, roughly 14% of them seen once, and the ten largest clones take roughly 16%. The receptors originated from a human donor in good health.

This clonotype was seen a handful of times. The rearrangement joins TRBV9 to TRBJ1-6; 7 nucleotides line up with TRBD1. V dropped 3 bases and J dropped 7; count of bases not matched to a gene: 7. This CDR3 spans 15 amino acids. Germline V gene lookup returns CDR1 SGDLS and CDR2 YYNGEE. CDR3 sequence (DNA): TGTGCCAGCAGCGCGTCGGGACAGTCAAATTCACCCCTCCACTTT. Encoded protein: CASSASGQSNSPLHF.

Worth noting for this clonotype: Given a much more abundant clone one base away, this may be a read error. The chain combines TRBV25-1 with TRBJ2-1, with D possibly matching TRBD2 (5 bases). Germline CDR1 MGHDK, CDR2 SYGVNS. The CDR3 has 12 residues. CDR3 sequence (DNA): TGTGCCAGCAGGAGCGGATACAATGAGCAGTTATTC. It yields the protein CASRSGYNEQLF.

In this sample, this clonotype turned up many times. J is TRBJ1-5 and V is TRBV5-1; D not certain. The germline CDR1 and CDR2 sequences are SGHRS and YFSETQ. The V and J ends lost 0 bases and 1 base respectively, with 2 bases between them. CDR3 size: 13 residues. CDR3 in DNA: TGCGCCAGCAGCTTGGACAGCAATCAGCCCCAGCATTTT. Protein sequence: CASSLDSNQPQHF.

This clonotype has a count of ten or more. The chain combines TRBV29-1 with TRBJ1-2; D might be TRBD1 (6 bases). This CDR3 has 14 residues. Germline CDR1 reads SQVTM; CDR2 reads ANQGSEA. V was pared by 6 bases and J by 8 bases, with 22 bases between. The DNA for the CDR3 is TGCAGCGTCGAATTTATCAGGGGCGAGAGGGGCTACACCTTC. Amino acids: CSVEFIRGERGYTF.

This clonotype was seen repeatedly, ten times or more. The V call is TRBV27, the J call TRBJ2-1; D may be TRBD1 (5 bases). V lost 3 bases and J 6 bases, leaving 15 bases between the germline ends. The CDR3 extends over 15 amino acids. CDR1 is MNHEY and CDR2 is SMNVEV in the germline V gene (reference sequence). CDR3 in amino acids: CASSFGTQGRNEQFF. Written as DNA, the CDR3 is TGTGCCAGCAGTTTCGGTACCCAGGGTCGCAATGAGCAGTTCTTC.